The subject of this entry is one TCR beta chain. The target antigen is unknown. This entry comes from a study of cytomegalovirus exposure and HLA in healthy donors. Study-level results: In a later analysis, productive TCRs from donors in an Asian-associated ancestry cluster reportedly carried fewer N-insertions than the cohort mean. A later analysis showed TCR association rates differing by HLA locus, peaking at DRB1 and lowest at HLA-C. Solely CMV serostatus was available to characterize immune exposure.

Nominally healthy donors provided the samples, though records likely missed some immune exposures. The CDR3 consists of 16 residues. V was pared by 6 bases and J by 0 bases, with 10 bases of the junction left unmatched. Germline lookup yields CDR1 SGHTA and CDR2 FQGTGA. The PCR had 60 Vbeta and 13 Jbeta primers. Clones were read by immunoSEQ multiplex PCR, and TCRdb kept only the in-frame ones, dropping some. Among over 130,000 clones listed, 66% were seen once. The clonotype originates from a woman aged 55 to 70 in good health and CMV-seronegative. V is TRBV7-3 and J is TRBJ1-1, with 7 bases that match TRBD1. Sequenced material: PBMCs. This chain's CDR3 is CASSRSGGQMNTEAFF. The CDR3 coding sequence is TGTGCCAGCAGTAGAAGCGGGGGACAGATGAACACTGAAGCTTTCTTT.